This T cell receptor (beta chain) was retrieved from a study of T cell clonality in common variable immunodeficiency. Each donor provided 5 to 8 ml of heparinized whole blood. Equal genomic DNA amounts from CVID and control samples were sequenced. Here immunoSEQ multiplex PCR was the method, and the copy in TCRdb shows in-frame clones only, minus some. There are approximately 30,000 clones in the sample, none observed a single time. The germline V gene encodes CDR1 GTSNPN and CDR2 SVGIG (reference sequence). CDR3 length: 12 amino acids. Points from the study as a whole: Compared with controls, CVID subjects had fewer shared TCRbeta clones. Reportedly, TCR beta sequences from common variable immunodeficiency showed fewer deletions and N-nucleotide insertions.

This clone was counted many times. Antigen unknown. The observed sequence ends 3 residues before the CDR3 terminus, with the missing tail filled in from the germline J gene. The rearrangement uses TRBV30 and TRBJ1-2, with TRBD1 matching 9 bases. The sequence came from a person between 18 and 75 years old in good health. The sequenced sample was peripheral blood mononuclear cells. The covered CDR3 bases are TGTGCCTGGAGTGGGACAGGGGACGGC. As protein: CAWSGTGDG. The full CDR3 protein reads CAWSGTGDGYTF.